What follows are 2 T cell receptor beta chains derived from one specimen sequenced in a study of regulatory T cells in long-lasting Graves disease. Documented time point: newly diagnosed GD, antithyroid drugs for less than 3 months. RNA extracted from PBMCs served as the sequencing template. Building of the TCR beta libraries involved iRepertoire HTBI primers and Arm-PCR of CDR3 regions. TCRdb re-called the multiplex PCR reads through MiXCR, storing one row per CDR3 protein. The sample gives some 560,000 distinct CDR3 sequences, 15% to 20% of which show up once; 20% to 25% is in the top ten. The data also belong to a second study, concerning T cells in Graves' hyperthyroidism and ophthalmopathy.

The sequenced sample was peripheral blood mononuclear cells (PBMCs), obtained at new diagnosis, from a patient treated with antithyroid drugs. The source is a woman aged 35-60 years with Graves disease.

This clonotype was detected only a few times. This chain uses TRBV30 with TRBJ1-3; possibly TRBD1 for D (5 bases). Trimming took 4 bases from V and 3 from J, leaving 28 bases between them. Germline V gives CDR1 GTSNPN, CDR2 SVGIG (reference sequence). The CDR3 is 19 residues long. The DNA for the CDR3 is TGTGCCTGGACGCAACCAGGGTCCGTCCGCAACGAACTTGGAAACACCATATATTTT. Translation: CAWTQPGSVRNELGNTIYF.

J is TRBJ1-1 and V is TRBV20-1; 8 nucleotides agree with TRBD1. The germline CDR1 and CDR2 sequences are DFQATT and SNEGSKA (reference sequence). V gave up 4 bases and J gave up 4 bases; unmatched junction bases: 8. The CDR3 extends over 14 amino acids. CDR3 amino acids: CSAKRTGRTTEAFF. The DNA for the CDR3 is TGCAGTGCTAAAAGGACAGGGCGGACCACTGAAGCTTTCTTT.